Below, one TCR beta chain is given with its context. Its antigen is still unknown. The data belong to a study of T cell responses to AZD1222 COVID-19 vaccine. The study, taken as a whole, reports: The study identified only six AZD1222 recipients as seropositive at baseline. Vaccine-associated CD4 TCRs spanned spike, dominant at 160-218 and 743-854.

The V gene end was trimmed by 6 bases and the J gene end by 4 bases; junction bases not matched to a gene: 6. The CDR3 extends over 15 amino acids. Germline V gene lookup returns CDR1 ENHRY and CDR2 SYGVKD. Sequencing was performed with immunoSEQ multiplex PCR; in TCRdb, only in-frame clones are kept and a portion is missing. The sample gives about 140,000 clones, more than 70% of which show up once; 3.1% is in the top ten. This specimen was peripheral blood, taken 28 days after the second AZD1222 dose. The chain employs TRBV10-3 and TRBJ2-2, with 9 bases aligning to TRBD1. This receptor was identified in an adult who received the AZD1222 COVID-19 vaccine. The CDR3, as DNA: TGTGCCATCAGACCCATACAGGGGGCCACCGGGGAGCTGTTTTTT. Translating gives CAIRPIQGATGELFF.